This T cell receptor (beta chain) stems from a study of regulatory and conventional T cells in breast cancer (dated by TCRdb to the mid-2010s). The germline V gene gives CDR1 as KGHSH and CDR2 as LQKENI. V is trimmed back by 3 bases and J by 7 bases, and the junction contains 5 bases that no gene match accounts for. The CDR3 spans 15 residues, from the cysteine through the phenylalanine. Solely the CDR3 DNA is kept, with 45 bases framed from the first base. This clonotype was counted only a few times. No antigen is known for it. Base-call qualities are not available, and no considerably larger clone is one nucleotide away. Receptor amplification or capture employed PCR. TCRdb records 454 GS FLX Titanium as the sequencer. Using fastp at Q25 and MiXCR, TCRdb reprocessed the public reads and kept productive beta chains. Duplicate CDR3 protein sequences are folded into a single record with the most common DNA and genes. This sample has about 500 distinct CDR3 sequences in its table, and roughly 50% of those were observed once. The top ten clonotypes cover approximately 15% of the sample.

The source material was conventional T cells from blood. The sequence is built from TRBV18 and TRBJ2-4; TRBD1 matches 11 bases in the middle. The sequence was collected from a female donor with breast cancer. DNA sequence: TGTGCCAGCTCACCCGGACAGGGGGCGGTGAACATTCAGTACTTC. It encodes CASSPGQGAVNIQYF. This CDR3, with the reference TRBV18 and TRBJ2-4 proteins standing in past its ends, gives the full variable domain NAGVMQNPRHLVRRRGQEARLRCSPMKGHSHVYWYRQLPEEGLKFMVYLQKENIIDESGMPKERFSAEFPKEGPSILRIQQVVRGDSAAYFCASSPGQGAVNIQYFGAGTRLSVL.